Listed here is a single T cell receptor beta chain. Trimming removed 1 base at V and 4 bases at J, with 8 bases between. This CDR3 is built from 14 residues. CDR1 is SEHNR and CDR2 is FQNEAQ in the germline V gene (reference sequence). Measured with immunoSEQ multiplex PCR; TCRdb has only the in-frame clones, and not every one. The sample lists about 98,000 clones; around 85% were seen once. The data originate from a study of blood T cell repertoires in COVID-19. Looking at the study overall: Samples came from the United States, Italy and Spain, spanning acute and convalescent COVID-19. PBMCs, B-cell-depleted T cells, or T cells provided the cDNA or gDNA that made up the material.

This sequence originates from a woman over 75 with acute or convalescent COVID-19. The chain combines TRBV7-9 with TRBJ1-5, with D possibly matching TRBD1 (5 bases). The sample taken for sequencing was peripheral blood. CDR3 nucleotide sequence: TGTGCCAGCAGCTTAGGTACAGGAAATCAGCCCCAGCATTTT. This gives the protein CASSLGTGNQPQHF.